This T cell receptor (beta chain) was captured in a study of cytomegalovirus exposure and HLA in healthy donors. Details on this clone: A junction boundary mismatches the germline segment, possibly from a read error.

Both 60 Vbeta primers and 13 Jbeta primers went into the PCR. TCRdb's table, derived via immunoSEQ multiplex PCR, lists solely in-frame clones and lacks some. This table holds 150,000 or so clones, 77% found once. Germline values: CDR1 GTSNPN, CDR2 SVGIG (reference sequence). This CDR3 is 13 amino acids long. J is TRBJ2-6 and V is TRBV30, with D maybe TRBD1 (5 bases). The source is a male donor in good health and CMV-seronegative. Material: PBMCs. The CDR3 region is CATVFSGANGLTF. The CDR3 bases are TGTGCCACCGTCTTCTCTGGGGCCAACGGCCTGACTTTC. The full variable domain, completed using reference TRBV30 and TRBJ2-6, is SQTIHQWPATLVQPVGSPLSLECTVEGTSNPNLYWYRQAAGRGLQLLFYSVGIGQISSEVPQNLSASRPQDRQFILSSKKLLLSDSGFYLCATVFSGANGLTFGAGSRLTVL.